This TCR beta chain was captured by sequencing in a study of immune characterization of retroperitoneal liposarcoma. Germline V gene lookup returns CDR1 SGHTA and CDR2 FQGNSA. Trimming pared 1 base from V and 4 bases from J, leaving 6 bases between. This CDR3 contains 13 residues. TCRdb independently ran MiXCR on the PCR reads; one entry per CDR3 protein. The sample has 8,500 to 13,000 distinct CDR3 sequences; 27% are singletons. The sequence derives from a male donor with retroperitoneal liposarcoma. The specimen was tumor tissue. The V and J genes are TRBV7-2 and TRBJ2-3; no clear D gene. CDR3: CASSLVFADTQYF. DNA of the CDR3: TGTGCCAGCAGCTTAGTATTCGCAGATACGCAGTATTTT.